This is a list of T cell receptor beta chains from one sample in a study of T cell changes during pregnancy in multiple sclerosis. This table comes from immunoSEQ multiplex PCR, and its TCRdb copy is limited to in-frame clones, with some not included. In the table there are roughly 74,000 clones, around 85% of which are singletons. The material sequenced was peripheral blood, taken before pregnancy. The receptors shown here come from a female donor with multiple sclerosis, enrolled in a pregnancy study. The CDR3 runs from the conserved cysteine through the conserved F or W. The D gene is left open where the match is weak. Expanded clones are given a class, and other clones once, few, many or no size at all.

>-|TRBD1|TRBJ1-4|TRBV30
CAWSATTGWNEKLFF
TGTGCCTGGAGCGCGACGACAGGGTGGAATGAAAAACTGTTTTTT
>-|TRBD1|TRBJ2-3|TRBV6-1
CASSRDREGTQYF
TGTGCCAGCAGCAGGGACAGGGAGGGTACGCAGTATTTT
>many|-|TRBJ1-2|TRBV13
CASSVRRPNYGYTF
TGTGCCAGCAGCGTTCGCAGGCCTAACTATGGCTACACCTTC
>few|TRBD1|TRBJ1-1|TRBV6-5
CASSRGQGTEAFF
TGTGCCAGCAGTCGCGGACAGGGCACTGAAGCTTTCTTT
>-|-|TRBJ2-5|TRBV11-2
CASSGDNAFGETQYF
TGTGCCAGCAGCGGGGACAACGCATTTGGGGAGACCCAGTACTTC
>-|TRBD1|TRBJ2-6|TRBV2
CASSGTSGTGIVLTF
TGTGCCAGCAGCGGTACAAGCGGGACAGGGATAGTCTTGACTTTC
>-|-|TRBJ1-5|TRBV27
CASSLGASNQPQHF
TGTGCCAGCAGTTTAGGGGCTAGCAATCAGCCCCAGCATTTT
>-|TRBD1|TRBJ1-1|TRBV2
CASSELTQGNEAFF
TGTGCCAGCAGTGAATTGACACAGGGGAATGAAGCTTTCTTT
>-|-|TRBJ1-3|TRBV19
CASLGGLSSGNTIYF
TGTGCCAGTCTGGGGGGACTGAGCTCTGGAAACACCATATATTTT
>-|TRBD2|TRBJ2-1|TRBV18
CASSLSGSSYNEQFF
TGTGCCAGCTCCCTGAGCGGGAGCTCCTACAATGAGCAGTTCTTC
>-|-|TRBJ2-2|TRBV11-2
CASSSHRAANTGELFF
TGTGCCAGCAGCTCCCACAGGGCAGCGAACACCGGGGAGCTGTTTTTT
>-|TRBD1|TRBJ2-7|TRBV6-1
CASSDAGTGYYEQYF
TGTGCCAGCAGTGATGCCGGGACAGGGTACTACGAGCAGTACTTC
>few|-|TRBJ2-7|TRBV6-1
CASSDPGQGGIYEQYF
TGTGCCAGCAGTGACCCTGGACAGGGAGGGATCTACGAGCAGTACTTC
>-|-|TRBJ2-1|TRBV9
CASSVGESIFKFF
TGTGCCAGCAGCGTAGGAGAGTCGATTTTTAAGTTCTTC
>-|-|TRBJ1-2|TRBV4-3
CASSQDTQGGSRGYTF
TGCGCCAGCAGCCAAGATACCCAGGGAGGCTCGAGGGGCTACACCTTC
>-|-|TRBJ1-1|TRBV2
CASRADPPKAFF
TGTGCCAGCAGAGCGGACCCTCCGAAGGCTTTCTTT
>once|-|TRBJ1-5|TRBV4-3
CASSPEQGNQPQHF
TGCGCCAGCAGCCCTGAACAGGGCAATCAGCCCCAGCATTTT
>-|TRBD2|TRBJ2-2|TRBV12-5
CASGLGGLAGPTLNTGELFF
TGTGCTAGTGGTTTGGGAGGACTAGCGGGTCCGACATTAAACACCGGGGAGCTGTTTTTT
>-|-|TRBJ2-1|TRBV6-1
CASTPSSQRNNEQFF
TGTGCCAGCACCCCCAGCTCCCAGAGGAACAATGAGCAGTTCTTC
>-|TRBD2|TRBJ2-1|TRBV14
CASSQHRWIAGDGGEQFF
TGTGCCAGCAGCCAACATAGGTGGATAGCGGGGGACGGGGGAGAGCAGTTCTTC
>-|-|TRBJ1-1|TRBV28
CASSSGDTEAFF
TGTGCCAGCAGTTCAGGGGATACTGAAGCTTTCTTT
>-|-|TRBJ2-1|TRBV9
CASSEPSALPYNEQFF
TGTGCCAGCAGCGAACCGAGCGCGCTCCCCTACAATGAGCAGTTCTTC
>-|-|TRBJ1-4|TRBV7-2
CASSLTDEKLFF
TGTGCCAGCAGCTTAACGGATGAAAAACTGTTTTTT
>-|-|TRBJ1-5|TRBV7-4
CASSLGGSGCQPQHF
TGTGCCAGCAGCTTAGGTGGCAGCGGGTGTCAGCCCCAGCATTTT
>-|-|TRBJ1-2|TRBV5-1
CASSPREGSLTYGYTF
TGCGCCAGCAGCCCCAGAGAGGGCAGTCTTACCTATGGCTACACCTTC
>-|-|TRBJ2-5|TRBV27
CASSKGHGETQYF
TGTGCCAGCAGTAAGGGACACGGGGAGACCCAGTACTTC
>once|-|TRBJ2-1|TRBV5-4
CASSFMNEQFF
TGTGCCAGCAGCTTTATGAATGAGCAGTTCTTC
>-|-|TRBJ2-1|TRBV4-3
CASSQVGGGLYNEQFF
TGCGCCAGCAGCCAAGTTGGGGGGGGCTTATACAATGAGCAGTTCTTC
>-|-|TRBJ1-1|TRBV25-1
CRMPKGMNTEAFF
TGCCGCATGCCGAAGGGGATGAACACTGAAGCTTTCTTT